Given below is one T cell receptor (beta chain) in context. Its antigen target is currently unknown. Qualities for individual bases were not recorded, and no much larger clone is one base off. Libraries came from the immunoSEQ multiplex PCR assay. For the multiplex PCR, a mixture combining 60 forward primers for TCR Vbeta segments and 13 reverse primers for TCR Jbeta segments was used. A multiplex PCR assay on genomic DNA amplified the CDR3 region of rearranged TCR beta genes. On the Illumina HiSeq System, the amplified TCR beta libraries were sequenced as 87-base-pair reads. As for how the authors treated the data: Across the 700 or so repertoires, a later analysis counted 80 million or so unique TCR beta chains, around 11 million of which were shared by at least two donors. To remove PCR and sequencing errors, raw reads were error-corrected and collapsed into unique sequences using a nearest-neighbor algorithm that merged closely related sequences. V, D and J gene segments were assigned by aligning CDR3 sequences to IMGT reference sequences. For a sequence to be retained, at least a six-nucleotide match to both a V gene segment and a J gene segment was required. Rearrangements were called productive when the CDR3 lacked stop codons and stayed in frame with V and J; all others were non-productive. Following IMGT convention, CDR3 was defined as the stretch from the second conserved V-encoded cysteine up to the conserved J-encoded phenylalanine. The earlier analysis of a few hundred of the donors excluded any sequence lacking an unambiguous match to a single V gene segment. In an earlier analysis of 450 to 750 of the donors, a V segment was called functional when productive rearrangements were above 56.7%, and segregating when the standard deviation between donors exceeded 5%. A statistical classification framework was built for diagnosing cytomegalovirus status from the catalog of TCR beta chain sequences. In a later analysis, TCR nucleotide sequences were compared against IMGT/GENE-DB human TR gene sequences so that V and J genes could be assigned. In a later analysis, CDR3 sequences and most-parsimonious VDJ recombination scenarios were assigned using the TCRdist pipeline. In a later analysis, each TCR beta chain was defined by its CDR3 amino acid sequence together with its V-gene family, and reads without a unique V-gene family were excluded. In a later analysis, around 600 highly shared, low-generation-probability nucleotide sequences were removed to address suspected cross-contamination and a sequencing artifact. A later analysis calculated a clonal expansion index for each public chain from normalized within-repertoire ranks of inferred template counts. Generation probabilities in a later analysis came from a VDJ recombination model fitted to out-of-frame rearrangements, and those results were checked against IGoR. A later analysis scored TCR-TCR, TCR-HLA and TCR-CMV co-occurrence with hypergeometric tests, applying a repertoire-size bias correction to TCR pairs. To estimate false discovery rates, a later analysis permuted the HLA or CMV assignments 20 times. In a later analysis, co-occurring TCRs were grouped using DBSCAN, with TCRdist sequence similarity added in when clustering inside HLA-allele-positive subsets. Repertoires with fewer than 30,000 or more than 120,000 public chains were left out of co-occurrence clustering, as were a few repertoires with anomalous nucleotide sharing. The table was pulled from immuneACCESS by TCRdb, which kept in-frame rearrangements only. Such tables lose some clones; where checked, under half of the loss comes from unresolved V genes, and the rest has no known cause. V, J and clone size reflect that table, while D and trimming were determined from the DNA. The sample has 130,000 to 150,000 clones on record, around 77% of them singletons. Of the sample, 4.5% to 6% is held by the ten largest clones.

The data originate from a study of cytomegalovirus exposure and HLA in healthy donors (dated by TCRdb to 2015 to 2018). Context from the whole study: An earlier analysis of 587 of the donors reported approximately 300 Gb of sequence data and 90 million to 120 million unique TCR beta sequences obtained from around 180 million T cells. An early release covering 550 to 650 HLA-typed donors comprised about 300 gigabases of sequencing data and tens of millions of unique TCR sequences. Among the roughly 390 genotyped donors, around 81% belonged to the genetic ancestry cluster associated with self-reported Caucasian donors. The aim of the study was to test whether cataloging public T cell receptors could identify signatures of past pathogen exposure. The study profiled the T cell repertoires of hundreds of subjects by immunosequencing and related them to cytomegalovirus serostatus. Along with the roughly 670-subject first cohort, a separate validation cohort of around 110 different subjects was used. To predict cytomegalovirus infection status, the study brought together high-throughput TCR immunosequencing, statistical association of individual TCRs with disease status, and machine learning. A later analysis re-examined previously published TCR beta repertoires from just over 650 donors and added high-resolution HLA genotyping to investigate patterns of TCR occurrence. Rather than drawing on any new phenotypic data, the later analysis identified candidate immune exposures from TCR beta sequences and the way those sequences occurred across donors. To decide whether each TCR beta V gene segment behaved as functional or pseudogenic, an earlier analysis of nearly 600 of the donors relied on high-throughput TCR beta sequencing. Donor age, sex, ethnicity and CMV serostatus were collected together with the repertoire data. A later genetic analysis took genome-wide SNP genotypes for about 55% of the 666 donors and used that subset as a discovery cohort. All discovery cohort repertoires had been generated on a single sequencing platform. Class I and class II HLA loci were covered by the typing at four-digit resolution. The number of donors typed differed by locus, with roughly 620-630 for A, B, C, DRB1 and DQB1, more than 500 for DQA1, over 600 for DPA1, and 472 for DPB1. A few DR-DQ haplotypes were handled as single units for association and clustering because linkage in the cohort was strong. Among about 410 genotyped donors of the cohort, an average of approximately 200,000 unique TCR beta nucleotide sequences was sequenced per donor, of which about 18% were non-productive. Overall study results and their limits: Because counts were too low, more than 15 rarely observed V segments, including chromosome 9 orphons, were left out of the earlier analysis of 587 of the donors. Presence/absence analyses assumed roughly uniform sequencing depth across donors, an assumption that may not hold. In a later analysis, HLA-associated TCR beta chains were found to be more clonally expanded and to have lower generation probabilities than equally common non-associated chains. The sequencing pipeline was judged likely to have produced a cluster of highly shared sequence variants as a technical artifact. In both the original and validation cohorts, the classifier was reported to diagnose cytomegalovirus status with high specificity and sensitivity. A few of the identified cytomegalovirus-associated TCR beta chains were confirmed in vitro to be specific for cytomegalovirus antigens. In an earlier analysis of approximately 590 of the donors, most TCR beta V segments appeared in productive rearrangements about 87% or about 30% of the time, broadly matching IMGT annotations. A later genetic analysis associated a missense DCLRE1C variant with V-gene and J-gene trimming of TCR beta chains, and an independent cohort replicated the association. In a later analysis, some 18,000 TCR beta sequences were associated with specific HLA alleles at a false discovery rate of 0.05. The authors suggested that the approach could potentially be generalized to other disease states and immunological phenotypes. Strong co-occurrence of HLA alleles, especially DR and DQ, made assigning TCR associations to individual alleles difficult. Several of the top co-occurrence clusters appeared to be linked to parvovirus B19, influenza, CMV and Epstein-Barr virus, according to a later analysis. A further reported finding was that TCR beta sequences accurately predicted the HLA-A and HLA-B alleles for most subjects in the first cohort. According to a later genetic analysis, donors in an Asian-associated ancestry cluster had fewer N-insertions in productive TCRs than the approximately 670-donor mean. For the cohort, immune exposure information was limited to CMV serostatus. HLA typing was unavailable for some donors at each locus, so association tests used only the typed subset. In a later analysis, most CMV-associated TCR beta chains were found to appear HLA-restricted, with HLA associations seemingly driven largely by CMV exposure. In a later analysis, the rate of TCR association differed among HLA loci, with DRB1 alleles having the most associated TCRs and HLA-C alleles having the fewest. In the study, about 150 TCR beta chains were listed as associated with cytomegalovirus. Correlated functional status among segregating V segments might reflect linkage disequilibrium, but an unknown experimental factor could not be ruled out. Across donors, most TCR sequences were observed very rarely, whereas some public TCRs were present in many individuals. This cohort had only TCR beta chains sequenced, and the lack of alpha or paired-chain data limited which features could be detected.

In total, more than 500 healthy bone marrow donors made up the cohort. At the time of sampling, every cohort member was nominally healthy, though immune exposures that went unrecorded were likely present. The donor was CMV seronegative and belonged to the group of roughly 330 seronegative cohort members. Each donor provided a peripheral blood sample, and peripheral blood mononuclear cells were used for TCR beta sequencing. The Qiagen DNeasy Blood Extraction Kit was used to extract genomic DNA from the blood cell samples. The sample consisted of PBMCs. This TCR derives from a woman aged 50 to 60 in good health and CMV-seronegative.

The CDR3 here reads CASSDQDRGLSPLHF. Here is the DNA: TGTGCCAGCAGCGATCAGGACAGGGGGCTTTCACCCCTCCACTTT. The rearrangement joined TRBV5-5 to TRBJ1-6, with TRBD1 identical over 11 junction bases. Taken from cysteine to phenylalanine, the CDR3 has 15 residues. The only DNA kept is the CDR3, 45 bases in frame from the first base. Trimmed from V: 4 bases; trimmed from J: 9 bases; junction bases lacking a gene match: 6. CDR1 SGHKS and CDR2 YYEKEE are derived from the germline V gene (reference sequence).